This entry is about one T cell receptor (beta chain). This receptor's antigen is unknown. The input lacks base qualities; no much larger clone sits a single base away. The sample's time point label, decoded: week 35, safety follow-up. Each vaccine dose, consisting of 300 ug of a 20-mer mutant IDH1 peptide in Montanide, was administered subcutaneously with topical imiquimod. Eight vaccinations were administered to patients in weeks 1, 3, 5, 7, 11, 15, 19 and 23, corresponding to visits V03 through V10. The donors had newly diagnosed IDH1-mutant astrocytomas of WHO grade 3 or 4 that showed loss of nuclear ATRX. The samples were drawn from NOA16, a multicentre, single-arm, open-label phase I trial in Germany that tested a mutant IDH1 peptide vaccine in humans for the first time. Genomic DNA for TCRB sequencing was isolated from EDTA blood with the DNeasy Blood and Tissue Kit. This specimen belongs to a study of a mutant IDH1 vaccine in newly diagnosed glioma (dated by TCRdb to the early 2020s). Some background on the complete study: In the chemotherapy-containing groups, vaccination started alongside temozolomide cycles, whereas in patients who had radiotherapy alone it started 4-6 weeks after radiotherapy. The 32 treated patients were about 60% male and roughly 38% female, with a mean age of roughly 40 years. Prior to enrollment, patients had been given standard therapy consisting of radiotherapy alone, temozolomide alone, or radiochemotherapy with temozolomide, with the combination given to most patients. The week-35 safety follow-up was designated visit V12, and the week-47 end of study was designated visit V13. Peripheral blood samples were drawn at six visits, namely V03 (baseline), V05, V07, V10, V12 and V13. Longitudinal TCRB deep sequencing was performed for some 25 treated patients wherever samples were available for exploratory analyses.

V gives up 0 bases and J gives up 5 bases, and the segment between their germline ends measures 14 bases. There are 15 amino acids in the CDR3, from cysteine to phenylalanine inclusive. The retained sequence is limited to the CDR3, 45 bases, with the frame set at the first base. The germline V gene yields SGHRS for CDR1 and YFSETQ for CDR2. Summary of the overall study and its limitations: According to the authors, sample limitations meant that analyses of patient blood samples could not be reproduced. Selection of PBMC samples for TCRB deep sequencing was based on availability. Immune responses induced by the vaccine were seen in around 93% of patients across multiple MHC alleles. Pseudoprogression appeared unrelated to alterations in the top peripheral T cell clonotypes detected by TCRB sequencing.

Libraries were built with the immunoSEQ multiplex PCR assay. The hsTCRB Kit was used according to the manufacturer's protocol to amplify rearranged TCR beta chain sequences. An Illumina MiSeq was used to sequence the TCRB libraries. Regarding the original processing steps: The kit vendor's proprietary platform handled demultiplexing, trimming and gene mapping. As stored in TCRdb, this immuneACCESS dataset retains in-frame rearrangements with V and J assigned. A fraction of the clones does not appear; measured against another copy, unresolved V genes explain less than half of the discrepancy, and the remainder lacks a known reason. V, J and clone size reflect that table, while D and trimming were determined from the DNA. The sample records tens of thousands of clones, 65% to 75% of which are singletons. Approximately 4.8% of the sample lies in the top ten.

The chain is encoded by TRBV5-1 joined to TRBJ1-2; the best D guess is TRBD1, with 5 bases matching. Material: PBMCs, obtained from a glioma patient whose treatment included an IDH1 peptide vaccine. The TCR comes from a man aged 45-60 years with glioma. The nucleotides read TGCGCCAGCAGCTTGGGGCAGGGAGACCATTATGGCTACACCTTC. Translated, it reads CASSLGQGDHYGYTF. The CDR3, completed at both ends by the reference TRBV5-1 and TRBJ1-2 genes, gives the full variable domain KAGVTQTPRYLIKTRGQQVTLSCSPISGHRSVSWYQQTPGQGLQFLFEYFSETQRNKGNFPGRFSGRQFSNSRSEMNVSTLELGDSALYLCASSLGQGDHYGYTFGSGTRLTVV.